The clone carrying this TCR beta chain was counted only a few times. TCRdb itself ran the 5' RACE reads through MiXCR, one entry per CDR3 protein. The sample lists around 510,000 distinct CDR3 sequences, 20% to 25% seen once, with roughly 8.3% in the top ten. This specimen comes from a study of T-cell memory formation after mild COVID-19. Germline V CDR1 and CDR2: LGHNT, FRNRAP. Unmatched junction bases numbered 8, after V lost 6 bases and J lost 2 bases. The CDR3 contains 15 residues. The sequenced sample consisted of PBMCs or a T cell subset sorted from them (not recorded which). The origin of this receptor is an adult woman who had mild COVID-19 (a few samples of this study predate the infection). Cell type and time point are not known. This chain uses TRBV12-5 with TRBJ2-7, with 9 bases fitting TRBD2. The CDR3 sequence is CASGPPGLAAYEQYF. The CDR3 DNA sequence: TGTGCTAGTGGCCCCCCGGGACTAGCCGCCTACGAGCAGTACTTC.